The sequence of this TCR beta chain was determined in a study of blood T cell repertoires in COVID-19. Only in-frame clones appear in the TCRdb table, and some are missing; sequencing was by immunoSEQ multiplex PCR. This table holds around 170,000 clones, approximately 83% found once. CDR1 is MNHNY, CDR2 SVGAGI, per germline (reference sequence). The CDR3 runs to 13 residues. Trimming shortened V by 9 bases and J by 0 bases, and 9 bases separated the two germline ends. This sequence joins TRBV6-6 and TRBJ1-5; D not resolved. The receptor's source is a man over 45 with active or convalescent COVID-19. Specimen: peripheral blood. The CDR3 bases are TGTGCCAGTCAACTTAATAGCAATCAGCCCCAGCATTTT. Its protein is CASQLNSNQPQHF.